The 17 T cell receptor beta chains below come from one sample, sequenced in a study of PD-1 blockade in classical Hodgkin lymphoma. Time point reported: cycle 4 day 1 (C4D1), after 6 weeks of nivolumab. Every patient relapsed after autologous stem cell transplantation, and brentuximab vedotin exposure varied. The protocol was immunoSEQ multiplex PCR, while the TCRdb copy is restricted to in-frame clones and leaves out a portion. The sample includes 50,000 or so clones, roughly 90% of them seen just once. The source material was peripheral blood mononuclear cells (PBMCs), sampled before the fourth cycle of nivolumab. The receptors were sampled from a human donor with classical Hodgkin lymphoma.

The chain has TRBV27 and TRBJ2-5; 10 bases match TRBD1. The germline CDR1 and CDR2 sequences are MNHEY and SMNVEV (reference sequence). The CDR3 extends over 16 amino acids. J was trimmed by 4 bases and V by 7 bases; bases with no gene match: 12. CDR3 in amino acids: CASKWLGQGRTETQYF. The CDR3 DNA is TGTGCCAGCAAATGGTTGGGACAGGGGCGGACAGAGACCCAGTACTTC.

The chain employs TRBV21-1 and TRBJ2-7; the D call TRBD2 from the table was never checked on the DNA. TRBV21-1 is annotated as a pseudogene. The CDR3 consists of 16 residues. The CDR3 protein is CASTEGWLASSYEQYF. CDR3 coding DNA: TGTGCCAGCACCGAGGGGTGGCTAGCGAGCTCCTACGAGCAGTACTTC.

The chain has TRBV14 and TRBJ2-1; a possible D gene is TRBD2 (6 bases). This CDR3 is 16 amino acids long. Trimming pared 0 bases from V and 3 bases from J, leaving 12 bases between. The germline V gene has CDR1 SGHDN and CDR2 FVKESK. For the CDR3, the DNA is TGTGCCAGCAGCCAAGATGCGGGGAAGCTCTACAATGAGCAGTTCTTC. Translated, it gives CASSQDAGKLYNEQFF.

This clone was observed a few times. The V and J genes are TRBV30 and TRBJ1-4; D call uncertain. Trimming left V 2 bases short and J 10 bases short, with 14 bases between. This CDR3 spans 13 amino acids. Germline CDR1 reads GTSNPN; CDR2 reads SVGIG (reference sequence). CDR3 residues: CAWSWSIDGKLFF. The CDR3 DNA follows: TGTGCCTGGAGTTGGTCCATCGACGGAAAACTGTTTTTT.

The V gene is TRBV5-1, the J gene TRBJ1-2; a possible D gene is TRBD1 (5 bases). Trimming took off 7 bases at V and 6 bases at J, with 19 bases between the two ends. Germline CDR1 and CDR2: SGHRS and YFSETQ. The CDR3 spans 14 residues. The CDR3 DNA follows: TGCGCCAGCCATGGACACCTTGCGGCCCATGGCTACACCTTC. Amino acids: CASHGHLAAHGYTF.

As regards this clone: One junction end disagrees with the germline gene, perhaps due to a read error. The chain joins TRBV7-7 to TRBJ2-5; 7 positions agree with TRBD2. Per germline, CDR1 SSHAT and CDR2 FNYEAQ (reference sequence). This CDR3 has 14 amino acids. This chain's CDR3 is CASSLSRGGETQYF. The DNA for the CDR3 is TGTGCTAGCAGCTTAAGTCGGGGAGGGGAGACCCAGTACTTC. The variable domain in full, with the rest retrieved from reference TRBV7-7 and TRBJ2-5, is GAGVSQSPRYKVTKRGQDVTLRCDPISSHATLYWYQQALGQGPEFLTYFNYEAQPDKSGLPSDRFSAERPEGSISTLTIQRTEQRDSAMYRCASSLSRGGETQYFGPGTRLLVL.

The V and J genes are TRBV9 and TRBJ2-1; 7 bases line up with TRBD2. The length of the CDR3 is 15 residues. The germline V gene encodes CDR1 SGDLS and CDR2 YYNGEE. V lost 0 bases to trimming and J lost 3 bases; unmatched junction nucleotides: 3. DNA of the CDR3: TGTGCCAGCAGCGTAGCAAGCGGGAACTACAATGAGCAGTTCTTC. This encodes CASSVASGNYNEQFF.

The V gene is TRBV5-1, the J gene TRBJ2-1; 8 nucleotides agree with TRBD2. The CDR3 length is 16 residues. The germline gives CDR1 SGHRS, CDR2 YFSETQ. J gave up 5 bases and V 3 bases, and 10 bases lay outside the gene matches. This CDR3 is CASSWMAAGDNNEQFF. In DNA, the CDR3 is TGCGCCAGCAGCTGGATGGCAGCGGGAGACAACAATGAGCAGTTCTTC.

The chain is built from TRBV11-2 and TRBJ2-2; a weak D match, TRBD2 (5 bases). The CDR3 totals 18 residues. V shed 0 bases and J shed 4 bases, with 18 bases lying between them. CDR1 is SGHAT, CDR2 FQNNGV, per germline. CDR3 sequence: CASSLDPPYRAGTGELFF. The CDR3 nucleotides read TGTGCCAGCAGCTTAGACCCACCTTACCGGGCGGGCACCGGGGAGCTGTTTTTT. Full variable domain (rest looked up from reference TRBV11-2 and TRBJ2-2): EAGVAQSPRYKIIEKRQSVAFWCNPISGHATLYWYQQILGQGPKLLIQFQNNGVVDDSQLPKDRFSAERLKGVDSTLKIQPAKLEDSAVYLCASSLDPPYRAGTGELFFGEGSRLTVL.

The gene calls are TRBV25-1 and TRBJ2-2, with unresolved D. Trimming shortened V by 4 bases and J by 13 bases, and 13 bases separated the two germline ends. The CDR3 totals 12 residues. Germline V lookup: CDR1 MGHDK, CDR2 SYGVNS. The CDR3: CASSGTLIGLFF. The CDR3 DNA follows: TGTGCCAGCAGTGGGACGTTGATAGGGCTGTTTTTT.

This clone came up once. The rearrangement links TRBV5-1 to TRBJ1-2; D perhaps matches TRBD1 (5 bases). The CDR3 contains 15 residues. Germline lookup yields CDR1 SGHRS and CDR2 YFSETQ. Trimming cost V 1 base and J 8 bases, with 18 bases left between them. The CDR3 region has the DNA TGCGCCAGCAGCTTGTATAACGGGGGAGAGGTCGGCTACACCTTC. Residues: CASSLYNGGEVGYTF.

The chain is built from TRBV6-6 and TRBJ2-1; possible D gene TRBD2, 5 bases. The length of the CDR3 is 12 residues. V shed 10 bases and J shed 12 bases, with 19 bases lying between them. Germline V gene sequence: CDR1 MNHNY, CDR2 SVGAGI (reference sequence). This CDR3 is CATREDSDRQFF. As DNA, the CDR3 is TGTGCCACCAGAGAGGACTCTGATAGGCAGTTCTTC.

The chain employs TRBV19 and TRBJ2-1; 10 bases line up with TRBD2. V was clipped by 7 bases and J by 6 bases; unmatched bases: 15. The CDR3 runs 17 residues. Germline loops: CDR1 LNHDA, CDR2 SQIVND (reference sequence). CDR3 amino acids: CASTLRASGSRGNEQFF. CDR3 nucleotides: TGTGCCAGTACTCTGAGGGCTAGCGGGAGTCGAGGCAATGAGCAGTTCTTC. The whole variable domain, filled in from reference TRBV19 and TRBJ2-1, reads DGGITQSPKYLFRKEGQNVTLSCEQNLNHDAMYWYRQDPGQGLRLIYYSQIVNDFQKGDIAEGYSVSREKKESFPLTVTSAQKNPTAFYLCASTLRASGSRGNEQFFGPGTRLTVL.

This clone was picked up a small number of times. The chain couples TRBV6-5 to TRBJ1-4; the D is unclear. The V and J ends lost 3 bases and 8 bases respectively, with 7 bases between them. Germline CDR1 reads MNHEY; CDR2 reads SVGAGI. This CDR3 is built from 12 residues. For the CDR3, the DNA is TGTGCCAGCAGTTATGCTCGCGAAAAACTGTTTTTT. Translated, it gives CASSYAREKLFF.

V is TRBV7-9 and J is TRBJ2-5, with D uncertain. Germline-derived CDR1 and CDR2 are SEHNR and FQNEAQ (reference sequence). The CDR3 is made up of 14 amino acids. V shed 0 bases and J shed 5 bases, with 10 bases lying between them. This CDR3 is CASSLAAVGETQYF. CDR3 in DNA: TGTGCCAGCAGCTTAGCGGCTGTCGGCGAGACCCAGTACTTC.

The chain employs TRBV7-9 and TRBJ2-3; 8 bases match TRBD2. The V segment lost 1 base and the J segment 2 bases; nucleotides outside the gene matches: 11. The CDR3 loop spans 18 amino acids. From germline, CDR1 is SEHNR and CDR2 FQNEAQ (reference sequence). Here the CDR3 reads CASSLERLAGTVTDTQYF. The CDR3 DNA is TGTGCCAGCAGCTTAGAGAGGTTAGCGGGGACGGTCACAGATACGCAGTATTTT.

The CDR3 nucleotides read TGTGCCAGCAGTCTAGCGGGAGCCTACTACGAGCAGTACTTC. Translated, it gives CASSLAGAYYEQYF. The chain carries TRBV6-5 and TRBJ2-7; 10 nucleotides align to TRBD2. There are 14 residues in the CDR3. J gave up 3 bases and V 5 bases, and 4 bases lay outside the gene matches. CDR1 and CDR2 (germline): MNHEY, SVGAGI.